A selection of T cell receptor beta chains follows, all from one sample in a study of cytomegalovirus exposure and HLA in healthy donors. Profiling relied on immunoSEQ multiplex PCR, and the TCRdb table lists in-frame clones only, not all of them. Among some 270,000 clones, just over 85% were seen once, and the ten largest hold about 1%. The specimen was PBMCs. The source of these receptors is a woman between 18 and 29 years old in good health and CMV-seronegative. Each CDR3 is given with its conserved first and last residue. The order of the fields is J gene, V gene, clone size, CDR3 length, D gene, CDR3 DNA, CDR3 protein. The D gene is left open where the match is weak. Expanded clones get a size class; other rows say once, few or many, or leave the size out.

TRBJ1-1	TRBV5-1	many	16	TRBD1	TGCGCCAGCAGCTCCTCAGACAACAGGGGGCCGAGCAGGGCTTTCTTT	CASSSSDNRGPSRAFF
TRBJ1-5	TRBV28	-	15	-	TGTGCCAGCAGCCTGACAGTGGGAAGCAATCAGCCCCAGCATTTT	CASSLTVGSNQPQHF
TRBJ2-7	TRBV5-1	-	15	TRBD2	TGCGCCAGCAGCTACCTAGCGGCCCAGTCCTACGAGCAGTACTTC	CASSYLAAQSYEQYF
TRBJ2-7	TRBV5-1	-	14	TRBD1	TGCGCCAGCAGACCCGGGACAGGGGGAGGCGAGCAGTACTTC	CASRPGTGGGEQYF
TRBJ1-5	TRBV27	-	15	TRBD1	TGTGCCAGCAGTACGGGACAGTATAGCAATCAGCCCCAGCATTTT	CASSTGQYSNQPQHF
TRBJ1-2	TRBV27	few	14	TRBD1	TGTGCCAGCAGTCTCTCCGGGACAGGGGGAGGCTACACCTTC	CASSLSGTGGGYTF
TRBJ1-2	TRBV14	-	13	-	TGTGCCAGCAGCCTCTTGCGATTGGAGGGCTACACCTTC	CASSLLRLEGYTF
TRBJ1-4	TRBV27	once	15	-	TGTGCCAGCAGTTTTTTCGGGGTAATCGGTGAAAAACTGTTTTTT	CASSFFGVIGEKLFF
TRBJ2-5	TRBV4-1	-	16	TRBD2	TGCGCCAGCAGCCCACTCGGGACTAGAGAAGAAAAGACCCAGTACTTC	CASSPLGTREEKTQYF
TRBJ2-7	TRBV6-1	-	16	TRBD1	TGTGCCAGCAGTGAAGGACCGGGACAGGGAACCTACGAGCAGTACTTC	CASSEGPGQGTYEQYF
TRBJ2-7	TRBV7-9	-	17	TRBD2	TGTGCCAGCAGCCCTCCTTTTGGTAGCGGGAGCCCCCACGAGCAGTACTTC	CASSPPFGSGSPHEQYF
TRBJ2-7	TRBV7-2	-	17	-	TGTGCCAGCAGCTTACCTCTCCGGGACAAGTTCTCCTACGAGCAGTACTTC	CASSLPLRDKFSYEQYF
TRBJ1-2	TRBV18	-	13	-	TGTGCCAGCTCAATACAGGAAAACTATGGCTACACCTTC	CASSIQENYGYTF
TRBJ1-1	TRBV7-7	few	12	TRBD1	TGTGCTAGCAGCCAAGAGACAGGGGTTGATTTCTTT	CASSQETGVDFF
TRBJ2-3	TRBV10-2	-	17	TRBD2	TGCGCCAGCACGGGTTTCCGCGGGGGGGTTCGCACAGATACGCAGTATTTT	CASTGFRGGVRTDTQYF
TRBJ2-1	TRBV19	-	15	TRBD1	TGTGCCAGTAGTATAAGGGACAGATCAAACAATGAGCAGTTCTTC	CASSIRDRSNNEQFF
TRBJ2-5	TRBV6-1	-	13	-	TGTGCCAGCAGGGTGAGGGCCCAAGAGACCCAGTACTTC	CASRVRAQETQYF
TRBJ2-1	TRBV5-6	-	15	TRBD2	TGTGCCAGCAGCGAGGGGACTAGCTTCCCCAATGAGCAGTTCTTC	CASSEGTSFPNEQFF
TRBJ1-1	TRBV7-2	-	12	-	TGTGCCAGCAGCCCCACCGTCCCCAGGGCTTTCTTT	CASSPTVPRAFF
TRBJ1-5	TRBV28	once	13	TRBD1	TGTGCCAGCAGGTCGACAGGGACTCAGCCCCAGCATTTT	CASRSTGTQPQHF
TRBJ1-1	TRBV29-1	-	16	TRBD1	TGCAGCGTCGAAACTTGGACAGGGAACATGAACACTGAAGCTTTCTTT	CSVETWTGNMNTEAFF
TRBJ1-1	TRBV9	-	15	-	TGTGCCAGCAGCGCGAGGTTGGGACATAACACTGAAGCTTTCTTT	CASSARLGHNTEAFF
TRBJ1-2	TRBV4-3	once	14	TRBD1	TGCGCCAGCAGCCAGAGAAGGGGGCGCTTCGGCTACACCTTC	CASSQRRGRFGYTF
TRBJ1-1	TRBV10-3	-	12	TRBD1	TGTGCCACCGAAGACAGGGACACTGAAGCTTTCTTT	CATEDRDTEAFF
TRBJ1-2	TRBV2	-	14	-	TGTGCCAGCAGTTCAGAGGGCTGGAACTATGGCTACACCTTC	CASSSEGWNYGYTF
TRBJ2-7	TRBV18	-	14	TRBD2	TGTGCCAGCGCCGGCCTAGCGGGAGGCTACGAGCAGTACTTC	CASAGLAGGYEQYF
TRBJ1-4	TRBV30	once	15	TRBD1	TGTGCCTGGGGCCCTGGACAGGGCGTTCGGGAAAAACTGTTTTTT	CAWGPGQGVREKLFF
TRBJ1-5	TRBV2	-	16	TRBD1	TGTGCCAGCAGTCTCGACAGGGGCTCTCCTCCTCAGCCCCAGCATTTT	CASSLDRGSPPQPQHF
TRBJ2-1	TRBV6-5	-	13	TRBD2	TGTGCCAGCACTAGCGGGGGGCACAATGAGCAGTTCTTC	CASTSGGHNEQFF
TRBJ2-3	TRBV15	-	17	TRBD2	TGTGCCACCAGCAGAGCGCTAGCGGGAGGGAGCACAGATACGCAGTATTTT	CATSRALAGGSTDTQYF
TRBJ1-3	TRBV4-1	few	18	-	TGCGCCAGCAGCCAAGGACGGGTTGGGGGGATCACTGGAAACACCATATATTTT	CASSQGRVGGITGNTIYF
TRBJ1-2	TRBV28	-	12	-	TGTGCCAGCATCGGGACAACCTATGGCTACACCTTC	CASIGTTYGYTF
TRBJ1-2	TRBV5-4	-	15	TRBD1	TGTGCCAGCAGCAAAGGACAGGGGCCTGGGTATGGCTACACCTTC	CASSKGQGPGYGYTF
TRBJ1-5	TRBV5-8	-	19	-	TGTGCCAGCAGCTTGGGCGGCGGGCAGGTGATTAATAGCAATCAGCCCCAGCATTTT	CASSLGGGQVINSNQPQHF
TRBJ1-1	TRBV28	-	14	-	TGTGCCAGCAGTTTACCGACAGTGAACACTGAAGCTTTCTTT	CASSLPTVNTEAFF
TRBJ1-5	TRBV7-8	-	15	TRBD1	TGTGCCAGCAGCTTCGGGACAGGGGTTAATCAGCCCCAGCATTTT	CASSFGTGVNQPQHF